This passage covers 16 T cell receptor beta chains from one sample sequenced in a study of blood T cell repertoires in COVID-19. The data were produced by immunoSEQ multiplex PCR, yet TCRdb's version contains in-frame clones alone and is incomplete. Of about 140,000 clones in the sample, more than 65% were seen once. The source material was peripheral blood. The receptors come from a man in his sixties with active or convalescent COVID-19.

This CDR3 reads CASSPYFITDTQYF. CDR3 DNA: TGTGCCAGCTCACCTTACTTTATCACAGATACGCAGTATTTT. The chain joins TRBV18 to TRBJ2-3; the D is unclear. Germline V gives CDR1 KGHSH, CDR2 LQKENI. The ends were cut back, 3 bases at V and 2 bases at J, with 9 bases in the middle. This CDR3 region has 14 residues.

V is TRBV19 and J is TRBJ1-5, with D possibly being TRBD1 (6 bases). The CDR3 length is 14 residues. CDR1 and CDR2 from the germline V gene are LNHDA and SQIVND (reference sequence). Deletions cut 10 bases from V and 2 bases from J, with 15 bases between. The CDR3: CATSQTGGNQPQHF. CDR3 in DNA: TGTGCCACCTCGCAGACAGGAGGCAATCAGCCCCAGCATTTT. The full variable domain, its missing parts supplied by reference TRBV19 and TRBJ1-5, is DGGITQSPKYLFRKEGQNVTLSCEQNLNHDAMYWYRQDPGQGLRLIYYSQIVNDFQKGDIAEGYSVSREKKESFPLTVTSAQKNPTAFYLCATSQTGGNQPQHFGDGTRLSIL.

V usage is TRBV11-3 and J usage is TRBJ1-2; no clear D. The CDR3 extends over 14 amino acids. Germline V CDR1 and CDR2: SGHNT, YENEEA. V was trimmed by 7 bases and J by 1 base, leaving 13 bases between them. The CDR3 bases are TGTGCCAGCACCCCGACCGGGAGTAACTATGGCTACACCTTC. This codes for CASTPTGSNYGYTF.

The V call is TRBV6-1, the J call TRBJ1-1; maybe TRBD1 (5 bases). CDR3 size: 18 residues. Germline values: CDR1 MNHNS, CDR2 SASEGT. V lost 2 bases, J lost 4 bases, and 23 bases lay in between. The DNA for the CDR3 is TGTGCCAGCAGTGAATCGGTCATATGGAGTGCCGGGGGCACTGAAGCTTTCTTT. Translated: CASSESVIWSAGGTEAFF.

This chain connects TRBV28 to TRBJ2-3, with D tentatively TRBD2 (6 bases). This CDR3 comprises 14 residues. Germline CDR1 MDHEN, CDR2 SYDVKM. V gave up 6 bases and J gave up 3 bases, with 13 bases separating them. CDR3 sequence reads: CASRTGTATDTQYF. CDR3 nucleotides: TGTGCCAGCAGAACTGGGACTGCTACAGATACGCAGTATTTT.

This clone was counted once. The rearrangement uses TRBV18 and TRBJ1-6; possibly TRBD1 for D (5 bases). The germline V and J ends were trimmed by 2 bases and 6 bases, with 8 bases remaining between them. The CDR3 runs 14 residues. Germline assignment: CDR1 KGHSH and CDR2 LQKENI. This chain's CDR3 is CASSPNRPNSPLHF. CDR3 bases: TGTGCCAGCTCACCAAACAGGCCTAATTCACCCCTCCACTTT.

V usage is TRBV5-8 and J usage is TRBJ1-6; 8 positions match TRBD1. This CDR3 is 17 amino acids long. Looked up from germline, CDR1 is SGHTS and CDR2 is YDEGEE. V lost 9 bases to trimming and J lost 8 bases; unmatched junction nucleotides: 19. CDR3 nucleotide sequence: TGTGCCACCATAGATCCGGGACAGGATCGGGATTATTCACCCCTCCACTTT. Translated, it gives CATIDPGQDRDYSPLHF.

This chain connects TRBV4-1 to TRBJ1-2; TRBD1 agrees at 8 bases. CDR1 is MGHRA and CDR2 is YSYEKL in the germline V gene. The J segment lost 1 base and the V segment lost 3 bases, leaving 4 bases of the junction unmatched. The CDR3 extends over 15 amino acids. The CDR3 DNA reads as TGCGCCAGCAGCCAGGCCGGACAGGGTAACTATGGCTACACCTTC. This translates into CASSQAGQGNYGYTF.

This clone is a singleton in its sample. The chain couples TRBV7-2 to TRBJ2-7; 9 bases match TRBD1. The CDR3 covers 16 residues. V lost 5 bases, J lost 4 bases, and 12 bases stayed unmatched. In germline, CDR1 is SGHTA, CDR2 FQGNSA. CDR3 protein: CASSTPLGTGTYEQYF. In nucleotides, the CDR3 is TGTGCCAGCAGCACCCCCCTCGGGACAGGGACTTACGAGCAGTACTTC.

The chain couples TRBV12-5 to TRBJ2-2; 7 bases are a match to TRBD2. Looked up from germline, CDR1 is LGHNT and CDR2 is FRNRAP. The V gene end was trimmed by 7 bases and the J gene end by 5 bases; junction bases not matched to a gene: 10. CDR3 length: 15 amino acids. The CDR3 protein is CASAPPSGGTGELFF. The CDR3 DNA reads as TGTGCTAGTGCCCCCCCTAGCGGAGGTACCGGGGAGCTGTTTTTT.

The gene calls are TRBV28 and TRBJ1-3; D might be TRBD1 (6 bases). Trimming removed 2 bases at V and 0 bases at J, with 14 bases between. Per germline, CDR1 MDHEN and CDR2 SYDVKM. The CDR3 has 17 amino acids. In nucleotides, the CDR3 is TGTGCCAGCAGTTTAGTCGCGGGGGGCATCTCTGGAAACACCATATATTTT. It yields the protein CASSLVAGGISGNTIYF. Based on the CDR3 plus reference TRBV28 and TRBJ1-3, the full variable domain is DVKVTQSSRYLVKRTGEKVFLECVQDMDHENMFWYRQDPGLGLRLIYFSYDVKMKEKGDIPEGYSVSREKKERFSLILESASTNQTSMYLCASSLVAGGISGNTIYFGEGSWLTVV.

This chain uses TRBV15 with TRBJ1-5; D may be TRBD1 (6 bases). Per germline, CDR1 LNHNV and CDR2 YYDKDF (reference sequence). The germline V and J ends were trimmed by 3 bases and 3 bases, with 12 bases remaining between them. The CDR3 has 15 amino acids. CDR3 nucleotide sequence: TGTGCCACCAGCAGCCAAGGACAGATCAATCAGCCCCAGCATTTT. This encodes CATSSQGQINQPQHF.

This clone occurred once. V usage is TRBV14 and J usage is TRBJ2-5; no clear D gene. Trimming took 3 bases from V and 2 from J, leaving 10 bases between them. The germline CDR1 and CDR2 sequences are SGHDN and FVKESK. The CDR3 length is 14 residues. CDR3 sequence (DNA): TGTGCCAGCAGCCAGGCGGTTTCGCAAGAGACCCAGTACTTC. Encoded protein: CASSQAVSQETQYF.

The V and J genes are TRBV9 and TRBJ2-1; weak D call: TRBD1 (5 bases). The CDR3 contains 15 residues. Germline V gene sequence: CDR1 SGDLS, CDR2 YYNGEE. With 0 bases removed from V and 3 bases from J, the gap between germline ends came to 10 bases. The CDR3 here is CASSVAGLGYNEQFF. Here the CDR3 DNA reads TGTGCCAGCAGCGTAGCAGGGCTAGGCTACAATGAGCAGTTCTTC.

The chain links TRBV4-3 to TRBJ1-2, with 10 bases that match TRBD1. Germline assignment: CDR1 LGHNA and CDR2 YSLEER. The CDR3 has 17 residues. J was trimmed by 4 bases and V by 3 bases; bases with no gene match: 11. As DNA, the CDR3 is TGCGCCAGCAGCCAGGGACTCCCGGGACAGGGGATCTATGGCTACACCTTC. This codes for CASSQGLPGQGIYGYTF.

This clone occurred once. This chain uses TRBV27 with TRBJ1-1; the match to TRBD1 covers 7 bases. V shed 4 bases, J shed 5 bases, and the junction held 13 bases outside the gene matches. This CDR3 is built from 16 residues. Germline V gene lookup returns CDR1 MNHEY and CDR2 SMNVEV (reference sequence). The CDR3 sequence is CASSYGETGSLTEAFF. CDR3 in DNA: TGTGCCAGCAGTTACGGGGAGACAGGGTCATTAACTGAAGCTTTCTTT.